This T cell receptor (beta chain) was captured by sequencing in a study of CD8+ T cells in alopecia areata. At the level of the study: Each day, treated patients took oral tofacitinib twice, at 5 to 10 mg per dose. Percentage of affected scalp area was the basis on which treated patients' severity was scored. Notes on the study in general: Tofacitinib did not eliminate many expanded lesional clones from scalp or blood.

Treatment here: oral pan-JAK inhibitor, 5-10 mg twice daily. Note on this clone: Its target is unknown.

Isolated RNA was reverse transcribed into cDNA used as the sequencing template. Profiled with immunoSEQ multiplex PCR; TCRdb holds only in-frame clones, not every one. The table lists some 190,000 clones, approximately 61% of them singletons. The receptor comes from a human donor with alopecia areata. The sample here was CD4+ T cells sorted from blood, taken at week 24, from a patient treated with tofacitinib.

The CDR3 here is CASSLRSGAEAFF. The CDR3 bases are TGTGCCAGCAGCTTAAGGTCAGGGGCCGAAGCTTTCTTT. V and J are TRBV5-6 and TRBJ1-1; the D gene is possibly TRBD1 (6 bases). Trimming took off 2 bases at V and 8 bases at J, with 13 bases between the two ends. The CDR3 is made up of 13 amino acids. CDR1 and CDR2 (germline): SGHDT, YYEEEE.